A selection of T cell receptor beta chains follows, all from one sample in a study of early T cells in non-severe SARS-CoV-2 infection. TCRdb reanalysed the 5' RACE reads using MiXCR and keeps one entry per CDR3 protein. The table includes 50,000 to 65,000 distinct CDR3 sequences, around 20% detected once. Sequenced material: whole blood, taken at baseline. The origin of the receptors is an adult who was a healthcare worker with PCR-confirmed SARS-CoV-2 infection or an uninfected control (not recorded which). CDR3s include the opening cysteine and the closing phenylalanine or tryptophan. Fields, in order: V gene, D gene, clone size, J gene, CDR3 protein, CDR3 DNA. The D gene is left open where the match is weak. Clone size is shown for a subset of rows, as once, few, many or a class of expanded clone.

TRBV6-1	NA	few	TRBJ1-3	CASSERTGSGNTIYF	TGTGCCAGCAGTGAAAGAACGGGCTCTGGAAACACCATATATTTT
TRBV7-8	TRBD1	many	TRBJ2-5	CASSRDRETQYF	TGTGCCAGCAGCCGGGACAGGGAGACCCAGTACTTC
TRBV10-2	NA	NA	TRBJ1-5	CASSEQGRQPQHF	TGCGCCAGCAGTGAACAGGGTAGGCAGCCCCAGCATTTT
TRBV4-1	TRBD2	NA	TRBJ2-2	CASTRVAGHSGELFF	TGCGCCAGCACCCGGGTAGCGGGGCATTCCGGGGAGCTGTTTTTT
TRBV29-1	NA	NA	TRBJ2-1	CSVEDRLSSYNEQFF	TGCAGCGTTGAAGACCGGCTCAGCTCCTACAATGAGCAGTTCTTC
TRBV20-1	NA	NA	TRBJ2-3	CSASIQSVADTQYF	TGCAGTGCTAGTATACAGTCGGTTGCAGATACGCAGTATTTT
TRBV30	TRBD1	many	TRBJ2-7	CAWTSGTGSYEQYF	TGTGCCTGGACGTCCGGGACAGGCTCCTACGAGCAGTACTTC
TRBV5-1	NA	NA	TRBJ1-4	CASSLWTEEKLFF	TGCGCCAGCAGCTTGTGGACGGAAGAAAAACTGTTTTTT
TRBV11-2	TRBD1	few	TRBJ1-6	CASSLTGDNSPLHF	TGTGCCAGCAGCTTAACAGGGGATAATTCACCCCTCCACTTT
TRBV12-3/TRBV12-4	NA	few	TRBJ1-5	CASSPGQPNQPQHF	TGTGCCAGCAGTCCTGGACAGCCCAATCAGCCCCAGCATTTT
TRBV1	NA	few	TRBJ2-5	CTSSPRYQETQYF	TGCACCAGCAGCCCGCGGTACCAAGAGACCCAGTACTTC
TRBV7-2	NA	many	TRBJ1-5	CASSRWADQPQHF	TGTGCCAGCAGCCGGTGGGCAGATCAGCCCCAGCATTTT
TRBV2	NA	many	TRBJ2-1	CASHEISLSYNEQFF	TGTGCCAGCCACGAGATTAGCCTATCCTACAATGAGCAGTTCTTC
TRBV4-2	NA	NA	TRBJ2-5	CASSQDLGGETQYF	TGTGCCAGCAGCCAAGATTTGGGGGGCGAGACCCAGTACTTC
TRBV7-2	TRBD1	few	TRBJ1-5	CASSFNRGHGQPQHF	TGTGCCAGCAGCTTTAACAGGGGGCACGGACAGCCCCAGCATTTT
TRBV12-3/TRBV12-4	NA	NA	TRBJ1-5	CASSYGQLSNQPQHF	TGTGCCAGCAGCTACGGACAGCTCAGCAATCAGCCCCAGCATTTT
TRBV12-3/TRBV12-4	TRBD2	NA	TRBJ2-1	CASSLRLAGEINEQFF	TGTGCCAGCAGTCTTCGGCTAGCGGGGGAAATCAATGAGCAGTTCTTC
TRBV12-3/TRBV12-4	NA	NA	TRBJ1-5	CASSLTEYQPQHF	TGTGCCAGCAGCTTGACAGAATATCAGCCCCAGCATTTT
TRBV2	NA	NA	TRBJ1-2	CASRPGFIFDYTF	TGTGCCAGCAGGCCAGGGTTCATTTTTGACTACACCTTC
TRBV7-6	NA	many	TRBJ1-6	CASSGDGFQNSPLHF	TGTGCCAGCAGTGGGGACGGATTCCAGAATTCACCCCTCCACTTT
TRBV12-3/TRBV12-4	TRBD1	many	TRBJ1-3	CASSLGTGAGNTIYF	TGTGCCAGCAGTTTAGGGACAGGAGCAGGAAACACCATATATTTT
TRBV9	NA	few	TRBJ1-4	CASSASPDREKLFF	TGTGCCAGCAGCGCCAGTCCGGACCGGGAAAAACTGTTTTTT
TRBV18	TRBD1	many	TRBJ1-2	CASSPSGQGRGYGYTF	TGTGCCAGCTCACCCTCCGGACAGGGTAGGGGCTATGGCTACACCTTC
TRBV7-9	NA	NA	TRBJ2-5	CASGPAETQYF	TGTGCCAGCGGACCGGCGGAGACCCAGTACTTC
TRBV30	TRBD1	many	TRBJ2-1	CAWSVGRGYNEQFF	TGTGCCTGGAGTGTAGGCAGGGGGTACAATGAGCAGTTCTTC
TRBV30	NA	NA	TRBJ2-5	CAWSPPPRGRETQYF	TGTGCCTGGAGTCCCCCTCCCCGGGGAAGAGAGACCCAGTACTTC
TRBV7-9	NA	NA	TRBJ1-2	CASSLVTGNGYTF	TGTGCCAGCAGCTTAGTCACAGGAAATGGCTACACCTTC
TRBV7-9	NA	few	TRBJ2-7	CASTSWDEQYF	TGTGCCAGCACGTCTTGGGACGAGCAGTACTTC
TRBV10-2	NA	few	TRBJ2-7	CASRGAAYGGEQYF	TGCGCCAGCAGGGGAGCCGCTTACGGGGGCGAGCAGTACTTC
TRBV20-1	NA	NA	TRBJ2-5	CSGRGQETQYF	TGCAGTGGAAGGGGCCAAGAGACCCAGTACTTC
TRBV7-7	NA	NA	TRBJ2-3	CASSREMGDTQYF	TGTGCCAGCAGCCGAGAAATGGGGGATACGCAGTATTTT
TRBV7-9	NA	NA	TRBJ1-1	CASLGTENTEAFF	TGTGCCAGCCTGGGAACGGAGAACACTGAAGCTTTCTTT
TRBV7-8	NA	few	TRBJ1-4	CASSFGSGRTNEKLFF	TGTGCCAGCAGCTTCGGGAGTGGGAGAACTAATGAAAAACTGTTTTTT
TRBV20-1	TRBD2	NA	TRBJ2-1	CSARDIRGGLTYNEQFF	TGCAGTGCTAGAGACATCCGGGGGGGCCTAACGTACAATGAGCAGTTCTTC
TRBV20-1	TRBD1	NA	TRBJ1-4	CSATQTGTGGNEKLFF	TGCAGTGCTACCCAAACCGGGACAGGGGGCAATGAAAAACTGTTTTTT
TRBV6-6	NA	NA	TRBJ1-2	CASSPPGGGYTF	TGTGCCAGCAGTCCCCCGGGGGGGGGCTACACCTTC
TRBV7-9	NA	NA	TRBJ2-7	CASSLDGSSYEQYF	TGTGCCAGCAGCCTCGACGGGAGCTCCTACGAGCAGTACTTC
TRBV20-1	TRBD2	NA	TRBJ2-1	CSAGTSGGNEQFF	TGCAGTGCAGGGACTAGCGGGGGAAATGAGCAGTTCTTC
TRBV18	NA	few	TRBJ1-1	CASSPAGGNTEAFF	TGTGCCAGCTCACCGGCGGGGGGAAACACTGAAGCTTTCTTT
TRBV29-1	NA	few	TRBJ2-5	CSVNQDTLRETQYF	TGCAGCGTTAACCAGGACACTTTAAGGGAGACCCAGTACTTC
TRBV9	NA	NA	TRBJ2-3	CASSVGGDSRDTQYF	TGTGCCAGCAGCGTAGGAGGTGACTCCCGGGATACGCAGTATTTT
TRBV18	NA	many	TRBJ2-5	CASSLRTGTQAIQETQYF	TGTGCCAGCTCACTTCGGACGGGAACTCAGGCCATCCAAGAGACCCAGTACTTC
TRBV18	NA	NA	TRBJ2-1	CASSPLSDSYNEQFF	TGTGCCAGCTCACCACTATCCGATAGTTACAATGAGCAGTTCTTC
TRBV5-4	NA	NA	TRBJ2-3	CASRIRGGTDTQYF	TGTGCCAGCAGAATCAGGGGGGGCACAGATACGCAGTATTTT
TRBV18	TRBD1	NA	TRBJ1-4	CASSPRGTGPEKLFF	TGTGCCAGCTCACCGAGGGGGACAGGGCCTGAAAAACTGTTTTTT
TRBV3-1	TRBD1	NA	TRBJ1-2	CASSQLGQGARGYTF	TGTGCCAGCAGCCAGCTGGGACAGGGGGCGCGCGGCTACACCTTC
TRBV3-1	TRBD2	few	TRBJ2-1	CASSHSQRGVSYNEQFF	TGTGCCAGCAGCCATTCGCAGCGGGGGGTATCCTACAATGAGCAGTTCTTC
TRBV29-1	NA	many	TRBJ2-1	CSVDAAGIVNEQFF	TGCAGCGTTGATGCGGCAGGGATTGTCAATGAGCAGTTCTTC
TRBV4-2	NA	few	TRBJ2-4	CASSQRTGERNIQYF	TGTGCCAGCAGCCAGAGGACCGGAGAGAGGAACATTCAGTACTTC
TRBV7-6	NA	NA	TRBJ1-4	CASSLDSAYTNEKLFF	TGTGCCAGCAGCTTAGATTCAGCGTATACGAATGAAAAACTGTTTTTT
TRBV27	NA	NA	TRBJ1-4	CASRPHGPTNEKLFF	TGTGCCAGCAGACCCCACGGTCCAACTAATGAAAAACTGTTTTTT
TRBV5-1	NA	NA	TRBJ2-3	CASSLLASTDTQYF	TGCGCCAGCAGCCTTCTAGCGAGTACAGATACGCAGTATTTT
TRBV29-1	NA	few	TRBJ2-1	CSVDGAEDEQFF	TGCAGCGTTGATGGTGCGGAGGATGAGCAGTTCTTC
TRBV6-2/TRBV6-3	NA	NA	TRBJ2-1	CASSHSSGVSSYNEQFF	TGTGCCAGCAGTCACTCCTCCGGAGTCAGCTCCTACAATGAGCAGTTCTTC
TRBV5-1	TRBD2	NA	TRBJ2-1	CASSPPGLEHNEQFF	TGCGCCAGCAGCCCTCCGGGACTAGAGCACAATGAGCAGTTCTTC
TRBV7-8	TRBD2	NA	TRBJ2-2	CASSLAASGTTGELFF	TGTGCCAGCAGCTTAGCTGCTAGCGGGACTACCGGGGAGCTGTTTTTT
TRBV12-3/TRBV12-4	NA	NA	TRBJ1-1	CASSLGDVGIYGAFF	TGTGCCAGCAGTCTGGGGGACGTCGGGATATACGGGGCTTTCTTT